The 30 T cell receptor beta chains below were found in one sample sequenced in a study of cytomegalovirus exposure and HLA in healthy donors. The PCR had 60 Vbeta and 13 Jbeta primers. Generated by immunoSEQ multiplex PCR, the TCRdb table keeps only in-frame clones and is missing some. The sample holds approximately 50,000 clones. The sequenced sample consisted of PBMCs. The source of these receptors is a male donor in good health and CMV-seropositive.

The V and J genes are TRBV19 and TRBJ2-3; 9 nucleotides align to TRBD1. The germline gives CDR1 LNHDA, CDR2 SQIVND (reference sequence). This CDR3 has 15 residues. V trimming: 2 bases; J trimming: 5 bases; junction bases outside the gene matches: 5. In DNA, the CDR3 is TGTGCCAGTAGTATAAGGGGACAGGGTATAGATACGCAGTATTTT. This encodes CASSIRGQGIDTQYF. The complete variable domain, with remaining parts taken from reference TRBV19 and TRBJ2-3, reads DGGITQSPKYLFRKEGQNVTLSCEQNLNHDAMYWYRQDPGQGLRLIYYSQIVNDFQKGDIAEGYSVSREKKESFPLTVTSAQKNPTAFYLCASSIRGQGIDTQYFGPGTRLTVL.

This sequence joins TRBV30 and TRBJ1-2; D is ambiguous. This CDR3 spans 14 amino acids. Germline values: CDR1 GTSNPN, CDR2 SVGIG (reference sequence). V was shortened by 2 bases and J by 3 bases, with 13 bases between the two germline ends. The CDR3 spells CAWSKSGSDYGYTF. As DNA, the CDR3 is TGTGCCTGGAGTAAGTCTGGGAGCGACTATGGCTACACCTTC.

The chain uses TRBV2 and TRBJ1-4; 7 positions match TRBD1. Looked up from germline, CDR1 is SNHLY and CDR2 is FYNNEI. J lost 8 bases, V lost 6 bases, and 9 bases had no gene match. This CDR3 comprises 14 residues. The CDR3 bases are TGTGCCAGCAGACGACAGGGAGTCGGAGAAAAACTGTTTTTT. It encodes CASRRQGVGEKLFF.

The J gene is TRBJ1-1, the V gene TRBV11-2, with 7 bases lining up with TRBD1. The CDR3 consists of 12 residues. Germline CDR1 reads SGHAT; CDR2 reads FQNNGV. Unmatched junction bases numbered 4, after V lost 5 bases and J lost 7 bases. CDR3 DNA sequence: TGTGCCAGCAGCCTCGGGACAGTTGAAGCTTTCTTT. This gives the protein CASSLGTVEAFF.

The chain is built from TRBV5-1 and TRBJ1-3; the D gene is possibly TRBD1 (6 bases). Germline values: CDR1 SGHRS, CDR2 YFSETQ. V lost 4 bases to trimming and J lost 0 bases, with 8 bases between them. The CDR3 is 14 residues long. The CDR3 nucleotides are TGCGCCAGCAGCACGGACAGCTCTGGAAACACCATATATTTT. This codes for CASSTDSSGNTIYF. The whole variable domain, filled in from reference TRBV5-1 and TRBJ1-3, reads KAGVTQTPRYLIKTRGQQVTLSCSPISGHRSVSWYQQTPGQGLQFLFEYFSETQRNKGNFPGRFSGRQFSNSRSEMNVSTLELGDSALYLCASSTDSSGNTIYFGEGSWLTVV.

Comments on this clone: A read error may produce the germline difference seen at one junction end. This chain connects TRBV11-2 to TRBJ2-7, with TRBD2 identical over 10 bases. CDR3 length: 13 amino acids. Germline CDR1 is SGHAT and CDR2 is FQNNGV. CDR3 coding DNA: TGTGCCAGCAGCTTTGAACGGACTAGCGGCTTACGTTTC. Translation gives CASSFERTSGLRF.

The rearrangement links TRBV6-5 to TRBJ2-7, with 10 positions matching TRBD1. Germline CDR1 and CDR2: MNHEY and SVGAGI. The CDR3 extends over 14 amino acids. V lost 2 bases and J lost 4; bases outside the gene matches: 2. CDR3 sequence reads: CASSYGTGEYEQYF. CDR3 bases: TGTGCCAGCAGTTACGGGACAGGGGAGTACGAGCAGTACTTC.

This chain links TRBV7-2 with TRBJ2-5, with 10 bases that match TRBD1. V trimming: 6 bases; J trimming: 2 bases; junction bases outside the gene matches: 6. Looked up from germline, CDR1 is SGHTA and CDR2 is FQGNSA. CDR3 length: 15 residues. The CDR3 is CASSGWDRGQETQYF. CDR3 DNA: TGTGCCAGCAGTGGTTGGGACAGGGGACAAGAGACCCAGTACTTC.

V is TRBV11-3 and J is TRBJ2-1, with 7 bases that match TRBD2. The CDR3 has 18 amino acids. Germline V gene lookup returns CDR1 SGHNT and CDR2 YENEEA. After removal of 5 bases from V and 1 base from J, the junction contained 14 bases not matched to a gene. CDR3 region: CASSPGVAGTPSYNEQFF. The CDR3 region has the DNA TGTGCCAGCAGCCCGGGCGTAGCGGGCACGCCTTCCTACAATGAGCAGTTCTTC.

The rearrangement uses TRBV7-6 and TRBJ2-3; the D gene is possibly TRBD2 (5 bases). The germline gives CDR1 SGHVS, CDR2 FNYEAQ. The ends were cut back, 0 bases at V and 6 bases at J, with 10 bases in the middle. This CDR3 is built from 14 residues. CDR3 amino acids: CASSLAIGSDTQYF. CDR3 coding DNA: TGTGCCAGCAGCTTAGCGATTGGGAGTGATACGCAGTATTTT.

V is TRBV29-1 and J is TRBJ2-5, with D maybe TRBD1 (5 bases). Germline V gene data show CDR1 as SQVTM and CDR2 as ANQGSEA. The CDR3 is 15 amino acids. Trimming left V 7 bases short and J 2 bases short, with 20 bases between. The CDR3 DNA is TGCAGCGCCAAAACCTACGACAGCGAACAAGAGACCCAGTACTTC. Translating gives CSAKTYDSEQETQYF.

This sequence joins TRBV7-9 and TRBJ1-5, with 7 positions matching TRBD1. Per germline, CDR1 SEHNR and CDR2 FQNEAQ (reference sequence). The CDR3 consists of 15 residues. V shed 1 base and J 6 bases; nucleotides not matched to a gene: 6. CDR3 bases: TGTGCCAGCAGCTTAGAACAGGGGATCGGTCAGCCCCAGCATTTT. As protein: CASSLEQGIGQPQHF.

This rearrangement joins TRBV7-3 to TRBJ2-6; 12 bases are shared with TRBD2. The CDR3 is 21 residues long. The J segment lost 0 bases and the V segment lost 5 bases, leaving 14 bases of the junction unmatched. Germline CDR1 and CDR2: SGHTA and FQGTGA. The CDR3 spells CASSQTSGGPVLSSGANVLTF. The CDR3 nucleotides read TGTGCCAGCAGCCAGACTAGCGGGGGCCCTGTGTTAAGCTCTGGGGCCAACGTCCTGACTTTC.

The chain uses TRBV7-9 and TRBJ1-6; D remains ambiguous. Looked up from germline, CDR1 is SEHNR and CDR2 is FQNEAQ (reference sequence). Trimming cost V 4 bases and J 6 bases, with 13 bases left between them. The CDR3 spans 15 residues. The CDR3 protein is CASSSSQPSNSPLHF. The CDR3, as DNA: TGTGCCAGCAGCTCGTCCCAACCTAGTAATTCACCCCTCCACTTT.

This rearrangement joins TRBV14 to TRBJ1-4, with D unresolved. The CDR3 runs to 15 residues. Germline CDR1 is SGHDN and CDR2 is FVKESK. V gave up 4 bases and J gave up 0 bases, with 9 bases separating them. CDR3 coding DNA: TGTGCCAGCAGCCCCGGGATCACAACTAATGAAAAACTGTTTTTT. Its translation is CASSPGITTNEKLFF.

This CDR3 reads CASRDDTSSYEQYF. The CDR3 DNA sequence: TGTGCCAGTAGAGACGACACTAGCTCCTACGAGCAGTACTTC. J is TRBJ2-7 and V is TRBV19, with D perhaps matching TRBD2 (5 bases). The CDR3 has 14 amino acids. Germline lookup yields CDR1 LNHDA and CDR2 SQIVND (reference sequence). Trimming left V 6 bases short and J 0 bases short, with 12 bases between. The whole variable domain, filled in from reference TRBV19 and TRBJ2-7, reads DGGITQSPKYLFRKEGQNVTLSCEQNLNHDAMYWYRQDPGQGLRLIYYSQIVNDFQKGDIAEGYSVSREKKESFPLTVTSAQKNPTAFYLCASRDDTSSYEQYFGPGTRLTVT.

This sequence joins TRBV4-3 and TRBJ1-1; D remains unclear. Germline assignment: CDR1 LGHNA and CDR2 YSLEER. This CDR3 has 15 residues. The ends were cut back, 0 bases at V and 3 bases at J, with 11 bases in the middle. The CDR3 DNA follows: TGCGCCAGCAGCCAAGATTCCAACGGGGACACTGAAGCTTTCTTT. Its translation: CASSQDSNGDTEAFF.

This sequence joins TRBV5-1 and TRBJ2-7; 7 bases fit TRBD2. The trim removed 0 bases at V and 0 bases at J, leaving 6 bases unmatched. The CDR3 is 16 amino acids. CDR1 is SGHRS and CDR2 is YFSETQ in the germline V gene. CDR3 nucleotide sequence: TGCGCCAGCAGCTTGGCCGGGCGGGGGTCCTCCTACGAGCAGTACTTC. Encoded protein: CASSLAGRGSSYEQYF.

The V call is TRBV4-2, the J call TRBJ1-2, with D possibly being TRBD1 (6 bases). Germline V CDR1 and CDR2: LGHNA, YNFKEQ. This CDR3 contains 16 residues. Trimming left V 4 bases short and J 0 bases short, with 15 bases between. CDR3 residues: CASSPRGGQANYGYTF. As DNA, the CDR3 is TGTGCCAGCAGCCCACGGGGGGGGCAGGCTAACTATGGCTACACCTTC.

This chain uses TRBV18 with TRBJ2-2, with D perhaps TRBD1 (6 bases). Germline assignment: CDR1 KGHSH and CDR2 LQKENI. Trimming took 3 bases from V and 1 from J, leaving 9 bases between them. This CDR3 region has 15 residues. The CDR3 region has the DNA TGTGCCAGCTCACCTAGGACAGTGAACACCGGGGAGCTGTTTTTT. Its translation: CASSPRTVNTGELFF.

The genes are TRBV21-1 and TRBJ2-3; the D segment call TRBD2 is taken from the table without a DNA check. TRBV21-1 is recorded as a pseudogene. CDR3 length: 17 residues. The CDR3 region is CASSAPALRRGPDTQYF. CDR3 sequence (DNA): TGTGCCAGCAGCGCCCCGGCCCTACGGAGGGGCCCAGATACGCAGTATTTT.

This chain links TRBV9 with TRBJ2-3; TRBD2 matches at 8 bases. Germline V gene data show CDR1 as SGDLS and CDR2 as YYNGEE. The CDR3 has 16 amino acids. The V and J ends lost 7 bases and 2 bases, in that order; junction bases with no gene match: 12. The CDR3 coding sequence is TGTGCCAGCTCCATTGGGCGGCGGGGGGTCACAGATACGCAGTATTTT. It is translated as CASSIGRRGVTDTQYF.

The chain employs TRBV15 and TRBJ1-4, with D possibly being TRBD1 (6 bases). CDR3 length: 15 residues. V lost 0 bases to trimming and J lost 8 bases, with 13 bases between them. The germline V gene encodes CDR1 LNHNV and CDR2 YYDKDF (reference sequence). The CDR3 region is CATSRENRVGEKLFF. The CDR3 DNA reads as TGTGCCACCAGCAGAGAAAACAGGGTAGGAGAAAAACTGTTTTTT.

V and J are TRBV6-5 and TRBJ2-7, with TRBD2 matching over 7 bases. Germline-derived CDR1 and CDR2 are MNHEY and SVGAGI. CDR3 length: 15 residues. The ends lost 4 bases at V and 3 bases at J; junction bases unmatched: 9. CDR3 in amino acids: CASSSPGTKLYEQYF. The CDR3 nucleotides read TGTGCCAGCAGTTCCCCCGGGACTAAACTCTACGAGCAGTACTTC.

CDR3 sequence reads: CASSGGGTGVYEQYF. In nucleotides, the CDR3 is TGTGCCAGCAGCGGTGGGGGGACAGGGGTCTACGAGCAGTACTTC. This sequence joins TRBV5-4 and TRBJ2-7, with 10 bases fitting TRBD1. Per germline, CDR1 SGHNT and CDR2 YYREEE (reference sequence). V trimming: 4 bases; J trimming: 3 bases; junction bases outside the gene matches: 7. This CDR3 is 15 amino acids long.

The V and J genes are TRBV5-1 and TRBJ1-2; 11 bases are a match to TRBD1. V was clipped by 0 bases and J by 7 bases; unmatched bases: 2. CDR1 is SGHRS and CDR2 is YFSETQ in the germline V gene. CDR3 length: 14 amino acids. The CDR3 nucleotides read TGCGCCAGCAGCTTGGCCGGGACAGGGGGTGGCTACACCTTC. Translation: CASSLAGTGGGYTF.

This chain links TRBV7-2 with TRBJ1-2, with 8 positions matching TRBD1. The germline V gene has CDR1 SGHTA and CDR2 FQGNSA. This CDR3 has 18 residues. Trimming at V came to 0 bases and at J to 2 bases, leaving 11 bases not matched to a gene. The CDR3 coding sequence is TGTGCCAGCAGCTTAGCCAGGGCGGGACAGGTCTCCAACTATGGCTACACCTTC. Its translation: CASSLARAGQVSNYGYTF.

The chain employs TRBV6-1 and TRBJ2-3; D unresolved. CDR3 size: 15 residues. The V gene's germline CDR1 is MNHNS and CDR2 SASEGT. V shed 7 bases and J shed 2 bases, with 16 bases lying between them. The CDR3 DNA is TGTGCCAGCATGTCGACCGCGGATTACACAGATACGCAGTATTTT. As protein: CASMSTADYTDTQYF.

This chain connects TRBV4-1 to TRBJ2-1, with 7 nucleotides matching TRBD2. Germline V gives CDR1 MGHRA, CDR2 YSYEKL. Germline trimming cut 4 bases from V and 4 bases from J; bases unmatched to any gene: 19. This CDR3 comprises 19 residues. CDR3 DNA: TGCGCCAGCAGCCCCAGTCCCTCAATAAGCGGGGTGGATTACAATGAGCAGTTCTTC. Amino acid sequence: CASSPSPSISGVDYNEQFF.

For this clone: One junction end does not reproduce the germline sequence, and a read error may be involved. At the DNA level, this CDR3 is encoded by other sequences in the same sample as well. The chain recombines TRBV19 with TRBJ2-7, with D perhaps TRBD1 (6 bases). Germline V gene data show CDR1 as LNHDA and CDR2 as SQIVND (reference sequence). The CDR3 runs to 14 residues. CDR3 sequence (DNA): TGCGCCAGTAAGAGGGGAAGGGGGAGTTACGAGCAGTACTTC. Protein product: CASKRGRGSYEQYF.